The 2 T cell receptor beta chains below were found in one sample sequenced in a study of T cell clusters in autoimmune cytopenias. Approximately 40,000 genome equivalents of blood DNA were amplified for TRB. One tube held mixed TRB-A and TRB-B primer pools for touch-down PCR. TCRdb reworked the multiplex PCR reads into one entry per CDR3 protein, no DNA. The ten most abundant clones cover 3% to 3.5% of a sample with about 3,200 distinct CDR3 sequences. The source material was peripheral blood. These receptors were collected from a human donor with an autoimmune cytopenia or autoimmune hepatitis (not recorded which).

In terms of frequency, this clonotype is medium-sized. The chain is built from TRBV7-3 and TRBJ2-1. The CDR3 is made up of 13 amino acids. The V gene's germline CDR1 is SGHTA and CDR2 FQGTGA. The CDR3 sequence: CASSPEVGNEQFF.

According to its frequency, this clonotype is medium-sized. V usage is TRBV10-3 and J usage is TRBJ2-1; TCRdb selects TRBD2, and the lack of DNA leaves this call unchecked. Germline-derived CDR1 and CDR2 are ENHRY and SYGVKD. The CDR3 loop spans 17 amino acids. CDR3 in amino acids: CAISEAEVLAANNEQFF.